The 10 T cell receptor beta chains below were found in one sample sequenced in a study of T cell clonotyping in hematopoietic cell transplantation. Data came from immunoSEQ multiplex PCR; TCRdb stores just in-frame clones and leaves some out. Among about 29,000 clones listed, about 80% were seen once. Time point described: recipient sample about 28 days before transplant, after cytoreduction. The specimen comprised peripheral blood mononuclear cells, sampled before stem cell transplant. The source is a woman aged 25 to 39 with chronic myeloid leukemia. Some clones in this sample may be carry-over from other donors' samples.

The chain employs TRBV6-1 and TRBJ1-2; no clear D gene. From germline, CDR1 is MNHNS and CDR2 SASEGT. Trimming took off 2 bases at V and 7 bases at J, with 8 bases between the two ends. This CDR3 is built from 12 residues. The CDR3 DNA sequence: TGTGCCAGCAGTGAAAGTCGTAGTGGCTACACCTTC. Its protein product is CASSESRSGYTF.

This clone was seen once. The chain employs TRBV6-5 and TRBJ1-2, with 11 positions matching TRBD1. CDR3 length: 14 amino acids. CDR1 and CDR2 (germline): MNHEY, SVGAGI. With V trimmed by 5 bases and J by 8 bases, 7 bases remained unmatched. The CDR3 DNA sequence: TGTGCCAGCAGTCCGGGACAGGGGGTTGTAGGCTACACCTTC. The encoded protein is CASSPGQGVVGYTF.

The chain combines TRBV15 with TRBJ2-7; D is undetermined. The length of the CDR3 is 15 residues. CDR1 is LNHNV and CDR2 is YYDKDF in the germline V gene (reference sequence). The ends were cut back, 1 base at V and 3 bases at J, with 13 bases in the middle. The CDR3 sequence is CATSRVSMANYEQYF. Here the CDR3 DNA reads TGTGCCACCAGCAGAGTTTCGATGGCAAACTACGAGCAGTACTTC. Supplemented by reference TRBV15 and TRBJ2-7, the full variable domain reads DAMVIQNPRYQVTQFGKPVTLSCSQTLNHNVMYWYQQKSSQAPKLLFHYYDKDFNNEADTPDNFQSRRPNTSFCFLDIRSPGLGDTAMYLCATSRVSMANYEQYFGPGTRLTVT.

The V call is TRBV7-8, the J call TRBJ1-1; D may be TRBD1 (5 bases). This CDR3 contains 14 residues. In germline, CDR1 is SGHVS, CDR2 FQNEAQ. V gave up 5 bases and J gave up 1 base, with 11 bases separating them. CDR3 nucleotides: TGTGCCAGCAGCACCCGGGGCGCGAACACTGAAGCTTTCTTT. Amino acids: CASSTRGANTEAFF.

The gene calls are TRBV2 and TRBJ2-6; D gene uncertain. Germline values: CDR1 SNHLY, CDR2 FYNNEI. V gave up 8 bases and J gave up 1 base, with 9 bases separating them. CDR3 length: 14 residues. This CDR3 reads CASLRESGANVLTF. CDR3 nucleotide sequence: TGTGCCAGCCTAAGGGAATCTGGGGCCAACGTCCTGACTTTC.

The genes are TRBV2 and TRBJ2-5; the D is unclear. From germline, CDR1 is SNHLY and CDR2 FYNNEI. This CDR3 contains 15 residues. The CDR3 loop is CAYRRFGAPQETQYF. The DNA of the CDR3 is TGTGCTTACAGACGATTTGGAGCCCCCCAAGAGACCCAGTACTTC.

This clone was picked up one time. The gene calls are TRBV2 and TRBJ2-7; the match to TRBD1 covers 9 bases. The germline gives CDR1 SNHLY, CDR2 FYNNEI. CDR3 length: 14 residues. Trimming at V came to 7 bases and at J to 7 bases, leaving 11 bases not matched to a gene. This CDR3 reads CASNRQQGAGEQYF. CDR3 bases: TGTGCCAGCAACCGTCAACAGGGGGCGGGGGAGCAGTACTTC.

This clone came up once. The V gene is TRBV5-1, the J gene TRBJ1-1, with TRBD1 as a possible D gene (6 bases). V lost 4 bases to trimming and J lost 1 base, with 14 bases between them. Germline V CDR1 and CDR2: SGHRS, YFSETQ. The CDR3 is made up of 15 amino acids. The DNA of the CDR3 is TGCGCCAGCAGCCTACCGGACAGTACGAACACTGAAGCTTTCTTT. Encoded protein: CASSLPDSTNTEAFF.

The sample holds one count of this clone. The chain joins TRBV6-6 to TRBJ2-7, with a possible D match to TRBD1 (5 bases). Germline CDR1 reads MNHNY; CDR2 reads SVGAGI (reference sequence). The V end lost 6 bases, the J end lost 4 bases, and 10 bases lay between the germline ends. The CDR3 is 12 residues long. The CDR3 here is CASSPDRYEQYV. DNA of the CDR3: TGTGCCAGCAGCCCCGACAGATACGAGCAGTACGTC.

Here the CDR3 DNA reads TGTGCCAGCAGTTACGCCGCGGTTGGTTTCTACGAGCAGTACTTC. Protein: CASSYAAVGFYEQYF. The V call is TRBV6-5, the J call TRBJ2-7; D gene ambiguous. The CDR3 is made up of 15 amino acids. Trimming shortened V by 2 bases and J by 3 bases, and 14 bases separated the two germline ends. Germline-derived CDR1 and CDR2 are MNHEY and SVGAGI.